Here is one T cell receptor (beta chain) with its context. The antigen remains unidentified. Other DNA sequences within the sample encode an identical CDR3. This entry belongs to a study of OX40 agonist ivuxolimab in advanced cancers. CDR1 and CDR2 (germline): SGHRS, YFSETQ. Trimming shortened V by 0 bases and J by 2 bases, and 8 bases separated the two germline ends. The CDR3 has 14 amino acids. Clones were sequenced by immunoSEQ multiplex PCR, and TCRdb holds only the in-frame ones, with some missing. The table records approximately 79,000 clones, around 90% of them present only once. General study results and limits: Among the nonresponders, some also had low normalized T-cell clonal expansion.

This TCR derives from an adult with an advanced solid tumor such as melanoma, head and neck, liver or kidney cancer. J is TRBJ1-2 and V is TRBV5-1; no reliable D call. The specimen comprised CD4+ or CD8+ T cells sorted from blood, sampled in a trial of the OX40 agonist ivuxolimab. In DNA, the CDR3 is TGCGCCAGCAGCTTGGGGGGAGAGAACTATGGCTACACCTTC. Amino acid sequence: CASSLGGENYGYTF.